This TCR beta chain was identified during a study of cytomegalovirus exposure and HLA in healthy donors. TCRdb's table, derived via immunoSEQ multiplex PCR, lists solely in-frame clones and lacks some. Of 120,000 to 150,000 clones detected, approximately 90% appear once; the ten largest clones hold 4.5% to 5.5%. Sequencing input: PBMCs. The origin of this receptor is a young man in good health and CMV-seropositive.

CDR3 bases: TGCGCCAGCAGCCGCCATGTTTCTGCGGCTAGCGCGAGCGATGAGCAGTTCTTC. Its protein product is CASSRHVSAASASDEQFF. The chain recombines TRBV4-1 with TRBJ2-1, with D perhaps TRBD2 (6 bases). The length of the CDR3 is 18 residues. CDR1 and CDR2 (germline): MGHRA, YSYEKL. V was clipped by 4 bases and J by 8 bases, with 27 bases between them.